This T cell receptor (beta chain) was observed in a study of OX40 agonist ivuxolimab in advanced cancers. Measured with immunoSEQ multiplex PCR; TCRdb has only the in-frame clones, and not every one. The table lists tens of thousands of clones, roughly 86% of them singletons. Sequences were derived from CD4+ or CD8+ T cells sorted from blood, sampled in a trial of the OX40 agonist ivuxolimab. This clonotype was obtained from an adult with an advanced solid tumor such as melanoma, head and neck, liver or kidney cancer.

The CDR3 protein is CASSRDRSNPEAFF. Written as DNA, the CDR3 is TGTGCCAGCAGCAGAGACAGATCAAACCCTGAAGCTTTCTTT. The chain employs TRBV21-1 and TRBJ1-1; TRBD1 is the table's D call, not checked against the DNA. TRBV21-1 counts as a pseudogene. CDR3 length: 14 residues.